A selection of T cell receptor beta chains follows, all from one sample in a study of blood T cell repertoires in COVID-19. The protocol was immunoSEQ multiplex PCR, while the TCRdb copy is restricted to in-frame clones and leaves out a portion. The table shows about 280,000 clones, with 86% occurring only once. Sequences were obtained from peripheral blood. These receptors all come from a woman aged 70 to 79 with COVID-19, enrolled during active disease. Each CDR3 is given with its conserved first and last residue. Each record gives: J gene, V gene, D gene, clone size, CDR3 protein, CDR3 DNA. The D gene is left open where the match is weak. Size tells how often a clone was seen (once, few, many) or the class of an expanded clone, and some rows leave it out.

j_call: TRBJ1-4
v_call: TRBV30
d_call: TRBD1
clone_size: -
cdr3_aa: CAWSFRGPRLEKLFF
cdr3_nt: TGTGCCTGGAGTTTCAGGGGGCCTAGACTTGAAAAACTGTTTTTT

j_call: TRBJ2-3
v_call: TRBV24-1
d_call: TRBD2
clone_size: -
cdr3_aa: CATSDPTPTSGGRDTQYF
cdr3_nt: TGTGCCACCAGTGATCCCACCCCGACTAGCGGGGGAAGAGATACGCAGTATTTT

j_call: TRBJ1-3
v_call: TRBV6-5
d_call: -
clone_size: few
cdr3_aa: CASSPVPGNTIYF
cdr3_nt: TGTGCCAGCAGCCCGGTCCCTGGAAACACCATATATTTT

j_call: TRBJ1-2
v_call: TRBV19
d_call: -
clone_size: -
cdr3_aa: CASSKSGPANYGYTF
cdr3_nt: TGTGCCAGTAGTAAGTCAGGGCCTGCTAACTATGGCTACACCTTC

j_call: TRBJ2-2
v_call: TRBV3-1/TRBV3-2
d_call: TRBD1
clone_size: -
cdr3_aa: CASSQGRGLGLPMVTGELFF
cdr3_nt: TGTGCCAGCAGCCAGGGCAGGGGGCTTGGTCTTCCCATGGTGACCGGGGAGCTGTTTTTT

j_call: TRBJ1-5
v_call: TRBV5-6
d_call: TRBD1
clone_size: -
cdr3_aa: CASSLTGTGLNQPQHF
cdr3_nt: TGTGCCAGCAGCCTGACCGGGACAGGCCTCAATCAGCCCCAGCATTTT

j_call: TRBJ1-2
v_call: TRBV12-5
d_call: -
clone_size: -
cdr3_aa: CASGFGGAGYTF
cdr3_nt: TGTGCTAGTGGTTTCGGAGGGGCTGGCTACACCTTC

j_call: TRBJ1-1
v_call: TRBV27
d_call: -
clone_size: -
cdr3_aa: CASSLSGVTEAFF
cdr3_nt: TGTGCCAGCAGTTTATCAGGGGTCACTGAAGCTTTCTTT

j_call: TRBJ1-2
v_call: TRBV11-2
d_call: TRBD1
clone_size: -
cdr3_aa: CASSPTPRTGAVYGYTF
cdr3_nt: TGTGCCAGCAGCCCAACCCCCCGGACAGGGGCCGTCTATGGCTACACCTTC

j_call: TRBJ1-2
v_call: TRBV19
d_call: TRBD1
clone_size: once
cdr3_aa: CAGSWGQGDSGYTF
cdr3_nt: TGTGCCGGATCTTGGGGACAGGGGGATAGTGGCTACACCTTC

j_call: TRBJ2-1
v_call: TRBV4-1
d_call: TRBD2
clone_size: -
cdr3_aa: CASSERTSGGNEQFF
cdr3_nt: TGCGCCAGCAGCGAAAGGACTAGCGGGGGGAATGAGCAGTTCTTC

j_call: TRBJ2-3
v_call: TRBV4-2
d_call: -
clone_size: -
cdr3_aa: CASSQDGGSPSDTQYF
cdr3_nt: TGTGCCAGCAGCCAAGATGGGGGCTCTCCTTCAGATACGCAGTATTTT

j_call: TRBJ1-2
v_call: TRBV3-1/TRBV3-2
d_call: TRBD1
clone_size: -
cdr3_aa: CASSRQGMDGYTF
cdr3_nt: TGTGCCAGCAGCCGACAGGGCATGGATGGCTACACCTTC

j_call: TRBJ2-7
v_call: TRBV5-6
d_call: -
clone_size: -
cdr3_aa: CASSLDLSAGNEQYF
cdr3_nt: TGTGCCAGCAGCTTGGATCTTTCCGCAGGGAACGAGCAGTACTTC

j_call: TRBJ1-2
v_call: TRBV29-1
d_call: TRBD1
clone_size: once
cdr3_aa: CSVVQGATYGYTF
cdr3_nt: TGCAGCGTGGTACAGGGGGCTACCTATGGCTACACCTTC

j_call: TRBJ1-2
v_call: TRBV6-5
d_call: -
clone_size: -
cdr3_aa: CASRRERIGGYTF
cdr3_nt: TGTGCCAGCAGGCGGGAAAGGATCGGGGGCTACACCTTC

j_call: TRBJ1-2
v_call: TRBV3-1/TRBV3-2
d_call: -
clone_size: -
cdr3_aa: CASSQDFGGDYGYTF
cdr3_nt: TGTGCCAGCAGCCAAGATTTTGGAGGGGATTATGGCTACACCTTC

j_call: TRBJ2-7
v_call: TRBV9
d_call: TRBD2
clone_size: -
cdr3_aa: CASSAHHGTSYEQYF
cdr3_nt: TGTGCCAGCAGCGCCCACCACGGGACTAGCTACGAGCAGTACTTC